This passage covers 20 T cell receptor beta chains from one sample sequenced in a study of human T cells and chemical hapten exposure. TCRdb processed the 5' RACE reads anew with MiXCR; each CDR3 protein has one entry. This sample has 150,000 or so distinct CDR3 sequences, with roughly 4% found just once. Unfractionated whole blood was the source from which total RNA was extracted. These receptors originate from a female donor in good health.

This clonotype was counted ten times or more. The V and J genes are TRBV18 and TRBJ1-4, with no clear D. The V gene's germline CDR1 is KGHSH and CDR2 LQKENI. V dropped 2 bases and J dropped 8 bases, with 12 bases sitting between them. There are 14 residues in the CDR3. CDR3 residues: CASSPAAPREKLFF. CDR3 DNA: TGTGCCAGCTCACCAGCAGCCCCTAGGGAAAAACTGTTTTTT. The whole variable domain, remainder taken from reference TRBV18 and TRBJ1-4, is NAGVMQNPRHLVRRRGQEARLRCSPMKGHSHVYWYRQLPEEGLKFMVYLQKENIIDESGMPKERFSAEFPKEGPSILRIQQVVRGDSAAYFCASSPAAPREKLFFGSGTQLSVL.

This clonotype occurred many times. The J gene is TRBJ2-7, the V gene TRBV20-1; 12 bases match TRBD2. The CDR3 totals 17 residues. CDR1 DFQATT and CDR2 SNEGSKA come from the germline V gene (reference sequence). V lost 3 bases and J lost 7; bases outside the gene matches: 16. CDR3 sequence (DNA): TGCAGTGCTAGCCCGCGGACTAGCGGGGATCCCTTACGAGAGCAGTACTTC. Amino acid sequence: CSASPRTSGDPLREQYF.

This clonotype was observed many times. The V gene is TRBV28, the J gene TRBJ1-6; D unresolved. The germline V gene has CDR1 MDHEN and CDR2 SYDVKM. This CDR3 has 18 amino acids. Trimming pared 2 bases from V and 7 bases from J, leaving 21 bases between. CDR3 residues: CASSLPDSSSVSNSPLHF. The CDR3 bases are TGTGCCAGCAGTTTACCGGACTCATCCAGTGTTTCAAATTCACCCCTCCACTTT.

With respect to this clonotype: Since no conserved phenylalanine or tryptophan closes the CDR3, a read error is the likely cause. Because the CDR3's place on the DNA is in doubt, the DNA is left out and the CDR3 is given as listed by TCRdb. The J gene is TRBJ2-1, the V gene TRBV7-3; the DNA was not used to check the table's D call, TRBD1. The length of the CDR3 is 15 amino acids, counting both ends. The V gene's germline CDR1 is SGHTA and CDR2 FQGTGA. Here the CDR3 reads CASSLGGGTPNEQLL.

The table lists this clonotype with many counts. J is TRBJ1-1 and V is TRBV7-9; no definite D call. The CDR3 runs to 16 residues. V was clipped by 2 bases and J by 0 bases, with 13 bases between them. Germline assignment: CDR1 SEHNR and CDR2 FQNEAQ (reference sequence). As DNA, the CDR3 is TGTGCCAGCAGCTTAACCGGCAGGCCGATGAACACTGAAGCTTTCTTT. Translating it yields CASSLTGRPMNTEAFF.

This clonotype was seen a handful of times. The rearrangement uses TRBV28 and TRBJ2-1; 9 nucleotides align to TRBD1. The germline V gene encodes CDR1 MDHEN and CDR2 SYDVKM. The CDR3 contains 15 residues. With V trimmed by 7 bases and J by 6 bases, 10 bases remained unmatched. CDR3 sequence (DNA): TGTGCCAGCACCCAGGGGGACAGGGTCATCAATGAGCAGTTCTTC. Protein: CASTQGDRVINEQFF.

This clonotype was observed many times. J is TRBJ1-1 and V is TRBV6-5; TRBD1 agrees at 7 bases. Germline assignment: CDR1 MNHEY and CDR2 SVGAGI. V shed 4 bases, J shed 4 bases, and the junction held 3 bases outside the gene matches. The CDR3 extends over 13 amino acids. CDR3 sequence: CASSSDRVTEAFF. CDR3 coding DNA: TGTGCCAGCAGTTCCGACAGGGTCACTGAAGCTTTCTTT.

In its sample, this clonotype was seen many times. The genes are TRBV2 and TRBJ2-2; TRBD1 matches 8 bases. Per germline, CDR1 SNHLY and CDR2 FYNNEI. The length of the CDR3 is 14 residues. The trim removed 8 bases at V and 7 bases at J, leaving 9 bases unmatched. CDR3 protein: CASHGQGAYGELFF. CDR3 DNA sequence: TGTGCCAGCCATGGACAGGGTGCATACGGGGAGCTGTTTTTT.

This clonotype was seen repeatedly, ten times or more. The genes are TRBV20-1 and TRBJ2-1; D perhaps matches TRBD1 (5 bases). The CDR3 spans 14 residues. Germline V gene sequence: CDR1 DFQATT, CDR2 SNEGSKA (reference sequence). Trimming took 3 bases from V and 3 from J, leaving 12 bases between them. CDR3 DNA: TGCAGTGCTAGTCTCCCTAGGGGCTACAATGAGCAGTTCTTC. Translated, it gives CSASLPRGYNEQFF.

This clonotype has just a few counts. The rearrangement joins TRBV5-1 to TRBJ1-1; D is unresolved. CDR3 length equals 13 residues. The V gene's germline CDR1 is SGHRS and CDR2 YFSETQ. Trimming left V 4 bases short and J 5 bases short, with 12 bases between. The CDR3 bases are TGCGCCAGCAGCCGGGATGGTAGTACTGAAGCTTTCTTT. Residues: CASSRDGSTEAFF.

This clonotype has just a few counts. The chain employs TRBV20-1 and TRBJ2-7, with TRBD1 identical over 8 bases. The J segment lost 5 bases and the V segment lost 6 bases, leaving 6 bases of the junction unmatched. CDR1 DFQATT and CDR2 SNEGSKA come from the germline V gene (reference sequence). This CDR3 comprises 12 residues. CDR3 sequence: CSAARQGNEQYF. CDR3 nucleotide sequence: TGCAGTGCGGCTCGACAGGGGAACGAGCAGTACTTC.

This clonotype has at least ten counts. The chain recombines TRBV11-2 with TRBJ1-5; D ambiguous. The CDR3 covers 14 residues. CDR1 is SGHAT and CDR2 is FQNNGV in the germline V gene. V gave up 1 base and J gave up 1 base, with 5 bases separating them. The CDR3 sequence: CASSLGRSNQPQHF. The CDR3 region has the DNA TGTGCCAGCAGCTTAGGGCGGAGCAATCAGCCCCAGCATTTT.

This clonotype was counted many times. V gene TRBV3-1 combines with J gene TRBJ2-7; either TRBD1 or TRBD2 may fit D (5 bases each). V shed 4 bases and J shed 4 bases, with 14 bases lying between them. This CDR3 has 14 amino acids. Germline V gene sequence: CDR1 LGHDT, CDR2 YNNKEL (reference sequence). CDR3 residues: CASSPRGVGYEQYF. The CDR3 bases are TGTGCCAGCAGCCCTCGGGGCGTGGGGTACGAGCAGTACTTC.

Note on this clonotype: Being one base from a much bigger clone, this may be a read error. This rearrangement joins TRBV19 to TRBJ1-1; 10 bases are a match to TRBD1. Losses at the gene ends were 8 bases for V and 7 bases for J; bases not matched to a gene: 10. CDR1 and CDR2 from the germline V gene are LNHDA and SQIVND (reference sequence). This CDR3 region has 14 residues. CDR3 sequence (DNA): TGTGCCAGTGGGTCCTCGGGACAGGGGAGTGAAGCTTTCTTT. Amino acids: CASGSSGQGSEAFF.

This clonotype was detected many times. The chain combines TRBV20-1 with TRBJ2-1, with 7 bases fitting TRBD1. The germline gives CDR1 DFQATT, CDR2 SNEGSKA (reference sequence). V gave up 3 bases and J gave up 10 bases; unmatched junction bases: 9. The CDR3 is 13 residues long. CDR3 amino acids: CSASIRRQGEQFF. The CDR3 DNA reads TGCAGTGCTAGTATACGGAGACAGGGCGAGCAGTTCTTC.

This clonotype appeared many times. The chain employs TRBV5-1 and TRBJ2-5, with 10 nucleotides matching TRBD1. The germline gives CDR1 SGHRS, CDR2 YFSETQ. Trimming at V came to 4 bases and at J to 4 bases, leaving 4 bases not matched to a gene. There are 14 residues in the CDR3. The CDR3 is CASSPRDRGETQYF. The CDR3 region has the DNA TGCGCCAGCAGCCCCCGGGACAGGGGAGAGACCCAGTACTTC.

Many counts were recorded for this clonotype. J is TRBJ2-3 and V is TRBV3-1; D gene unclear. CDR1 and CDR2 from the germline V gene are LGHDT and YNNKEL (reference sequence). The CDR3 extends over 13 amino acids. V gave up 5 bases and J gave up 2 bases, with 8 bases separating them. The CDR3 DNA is TGTGCCAGCAGCGCCGGGTACACAGATACGCAGTATTTT. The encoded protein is CASSAGYTDTQYF.

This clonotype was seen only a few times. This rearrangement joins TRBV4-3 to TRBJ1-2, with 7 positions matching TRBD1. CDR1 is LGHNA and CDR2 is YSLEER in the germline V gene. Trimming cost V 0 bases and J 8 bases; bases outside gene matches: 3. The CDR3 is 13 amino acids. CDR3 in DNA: TGCGCCAGCAGCCAAGAGGGACAGAGAGGCTACACCTTC. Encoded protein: CASSQEGQRGYTF.

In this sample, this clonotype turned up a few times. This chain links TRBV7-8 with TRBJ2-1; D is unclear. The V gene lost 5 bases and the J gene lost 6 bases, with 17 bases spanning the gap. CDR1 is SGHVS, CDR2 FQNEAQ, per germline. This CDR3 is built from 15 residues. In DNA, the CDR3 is TGTGCCAGCAGCGCAGGAAAAATCTCCCGCAATGAGCAGTTCTTC. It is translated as CASSAGKISRNEQFF.

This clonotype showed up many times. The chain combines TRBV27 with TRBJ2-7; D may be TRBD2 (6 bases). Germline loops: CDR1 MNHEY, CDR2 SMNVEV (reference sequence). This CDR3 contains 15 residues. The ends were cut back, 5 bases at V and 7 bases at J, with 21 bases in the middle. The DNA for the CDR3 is TGTGCCAGCAGTCCTGGGCCGGGACTGATCGCGGAGCAGTACTTC. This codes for CASSPGPGLIAEQYF.